This T cell receptor beta chain was recovered during a study of blood T cell repertoires in COVID-19. During the 2 weeks before they entered the study, exposed participants had met someone with a PCR-confirmed or clinician-diagnosed COVID-19 case. About this clone itself: The same CDR3 is also encoded by other DNA sequences in this sample.

Germline CDR1 is SGHRS and CDR2 is YFSETQ. The CDR3 loop spans 14 amino acids. The V and J ends lost 0 bases and 3 bases, in that order; junction bases with no gene match: 3. Clones were sequenced by immunoSEQ multiplex PCR, and TCRdb holds only the in-frame ones, with some missing. The sample carries about 240,000 clones, roughly four fifths recorded once. The chain has TRBV5-1 and TRBJ2-7; 7 bases line up with TRBD2. The sequencing input was PBMCs or T cells enriched from blood (not recorded which). This clonotype was sampled from a woman aged 40 to 55 who had been exposed to COVID-19. CDR3 amino acids: CASSLDGGSYEQYF. The CDR3 region has the DNA TGCGCCAGCAGCTTGGACGGGGGGAGCTACGAGCAGTACTTC.